Each of the 5 T cell receptor beta chains below was sequenced from the same sample in a study of shared clonotypes between healthy human individuals. Sequencing was performed with immunoSEQ multiplex PCR; in TCRdb, only in-frame clones are kept and a portion is missing. The data show about half a million clones, around 80% seen once. The source material was PBMCs. The receptors come from a woman aged 40 to 55 in good health. Some clones in this sample may be carry-over from other donors' samples.

The V and J genes are TRBV7-2 and TRBJ2-1; D is unclear. Germline V gene data show CDR1 as SGHTA and CDR2 as FQGNSA. Trimming took 0 bases from V and 4 from J, leaving 10 bases between them. The CDR3 length is 15 residues. In DNA form, the CDR3 reads TGTGCCAGCAGCTTAGCAGGTATAAGGTACAATGAGCAGTTCTTC. This gives the protein CASSLAGIRYNEQFF.

The J gene is TRBJ1-2, the V gene TRBV29-1; TRBD1 is a possible D gene (5 bases). The germline V gene has CDR1 SQVTM and CDR2 ANQGSEA. V lost 4 bases and J lost 2, with 8 bases in between. This CDR3 is built from 12 residues. The CDR3 region has the DNA TGCAGCGTTGTTCGGGGGAACTATGGCTACACCTTC. Protein sequence: CSVVRGNYGYTF.

Comment on this clone: A much larger clone lies one base from this, so it may be a read error. The J gene is TRBJ2-2, the V gene TRBV19; 9 positions agree with TRBD2. Germline CDR1 is LNHDA and CDR2 is SQIVND (reference sequence). Trimming cost V 5 bases and J 4 bases; bases outside gene matches: 8. CDR3 length: 16 residues. In DNA form, the CDR3 reads TGTGCCAGTAGTGACGGACCAGCGGGAGGCACCGGGGAGCTGTTTTTT. Translated: CASSDGPAGGTGELFF.

V and J are TRBV10-2 and TRBJ2-7, with D perhaps matching TRBD1 or TRBD2 (5 bases each). Per germline, CDR1 WSHSY and CDR2 SAAADI. V was trimmed by 2 bases and J by 0 bases, leaving 5 bases between them. This CDR3 has 13 amino acids. The CDR3 DNA reads as TGCGCCAGCAGTGAGGGGGGCTCCTACGAGCAGTACTTC. Translating gives CASSEGGSYEQYF.

This chain connects TRBV7-6 to TRBJ2-1; D gene uncertain. The CDR3 covers 16 residues. Trimming pared 2 bases from V and 5 bases from J, leaving 16 bases between. From germline, CDR1 is SGHVS and CDR2 FNYEAQ. CDR3 loop: CASSLRANAFDNEQFF. CDR3 coding DNA: TGTGCCAGCAGCTTACGCGCGAACGCGTTCGACAATGAGCAGTTCTTC.